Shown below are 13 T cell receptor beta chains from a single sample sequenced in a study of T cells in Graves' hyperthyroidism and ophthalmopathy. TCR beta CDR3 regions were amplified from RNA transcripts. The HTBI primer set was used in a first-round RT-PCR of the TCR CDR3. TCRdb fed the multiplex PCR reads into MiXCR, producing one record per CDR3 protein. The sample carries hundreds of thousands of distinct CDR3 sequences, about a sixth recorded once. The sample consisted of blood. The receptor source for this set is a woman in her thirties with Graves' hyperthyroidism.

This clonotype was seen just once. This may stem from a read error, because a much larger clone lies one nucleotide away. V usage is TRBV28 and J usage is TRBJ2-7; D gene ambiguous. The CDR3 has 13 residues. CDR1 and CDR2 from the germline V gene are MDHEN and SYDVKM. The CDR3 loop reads CAIGPSDSYERYF. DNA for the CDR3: TGTGCCATAGGGCCCTCCGACTCCTACGAGCGGTACTTC.

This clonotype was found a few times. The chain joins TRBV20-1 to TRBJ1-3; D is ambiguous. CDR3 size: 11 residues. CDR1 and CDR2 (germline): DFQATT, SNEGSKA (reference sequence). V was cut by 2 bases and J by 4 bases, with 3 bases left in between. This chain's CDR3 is CSARRGNTIYF. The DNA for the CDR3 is TGCAGTGCTAGAAGGGGAAACACCATATATTTT.

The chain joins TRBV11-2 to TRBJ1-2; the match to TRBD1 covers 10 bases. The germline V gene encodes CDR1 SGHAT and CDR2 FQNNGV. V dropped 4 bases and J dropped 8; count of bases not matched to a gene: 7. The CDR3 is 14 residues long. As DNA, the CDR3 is TGTGCCAGCAGCTCGCCGGGACAGGGGATCGGCTACACCTTC. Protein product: CASSSPGQGIGYTF.

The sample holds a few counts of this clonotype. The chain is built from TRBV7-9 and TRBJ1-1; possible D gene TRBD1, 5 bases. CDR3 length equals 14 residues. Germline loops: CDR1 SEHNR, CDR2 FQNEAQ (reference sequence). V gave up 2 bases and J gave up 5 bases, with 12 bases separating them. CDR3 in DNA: TGTGCCAGCAGCTTATCCCAGGGTCGGACTGAAGCTTTCTTT. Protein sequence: CASSLSQGRTEAFF.

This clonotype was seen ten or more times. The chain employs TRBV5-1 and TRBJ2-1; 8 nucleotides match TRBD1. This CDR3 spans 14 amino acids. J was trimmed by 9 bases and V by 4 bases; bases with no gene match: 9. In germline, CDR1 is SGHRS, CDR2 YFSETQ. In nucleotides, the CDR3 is TGCGCCAGCAGCGCGGACAGGGACGATGGTGAGCAGTTCTTC. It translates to CASSADRDDGEQFF.

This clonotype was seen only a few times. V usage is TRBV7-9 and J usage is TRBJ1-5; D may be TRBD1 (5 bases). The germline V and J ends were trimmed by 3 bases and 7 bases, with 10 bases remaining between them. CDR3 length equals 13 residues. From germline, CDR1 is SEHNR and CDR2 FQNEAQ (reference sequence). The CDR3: CASSFSGPQPQHF. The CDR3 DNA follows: TGTGCCAGCAGCTTCTCAGGGCCGCAGCCCCAGCATTTT.

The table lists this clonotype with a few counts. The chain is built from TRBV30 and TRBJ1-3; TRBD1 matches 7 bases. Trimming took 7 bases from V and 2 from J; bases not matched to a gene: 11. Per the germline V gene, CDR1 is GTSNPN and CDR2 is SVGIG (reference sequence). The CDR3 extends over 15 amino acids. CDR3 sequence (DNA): TGTGCCTACCGTCTTGACAGGGTAGCTGGAAACACCATATATTTT. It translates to CAYRLDRVAGNTIYF. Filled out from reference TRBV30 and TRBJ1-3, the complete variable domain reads SQTIHQWPATLVQPVGSPLSLECTVEGTSNPNLYWYRQAAGRGLQLLFYSVGIGQISSEVPQNLSASRPQDRQFILSSKKLLLSDSGFYLCAYRLDRVAGNTIYFGEGSWLTVV.

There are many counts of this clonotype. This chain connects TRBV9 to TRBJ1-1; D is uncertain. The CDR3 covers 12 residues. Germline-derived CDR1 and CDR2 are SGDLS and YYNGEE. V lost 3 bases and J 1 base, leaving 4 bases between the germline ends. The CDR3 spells CASSGPNTEAFF. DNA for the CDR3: TGTGCCAGCAGCGGACCGAACACTGAAGCTTTCTTT.

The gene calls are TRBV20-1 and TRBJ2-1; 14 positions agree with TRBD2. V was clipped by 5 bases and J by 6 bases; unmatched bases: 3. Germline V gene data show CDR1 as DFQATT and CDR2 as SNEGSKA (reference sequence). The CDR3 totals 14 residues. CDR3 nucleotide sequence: TGCAGTGCTCCTGGGACTAGCGGGAGCAATGAGCAGTTCTTC. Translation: CSAPGTSGSNEQFF.

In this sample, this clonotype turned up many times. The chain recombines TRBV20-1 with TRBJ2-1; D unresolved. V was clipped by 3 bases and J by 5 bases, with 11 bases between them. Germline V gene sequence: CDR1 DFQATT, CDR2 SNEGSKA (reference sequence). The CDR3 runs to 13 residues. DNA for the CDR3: TGCAGTGCTAGGGAGTACAAGGACAATGAGCAGTTCTTC. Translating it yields CSAREYKDNEQFF.

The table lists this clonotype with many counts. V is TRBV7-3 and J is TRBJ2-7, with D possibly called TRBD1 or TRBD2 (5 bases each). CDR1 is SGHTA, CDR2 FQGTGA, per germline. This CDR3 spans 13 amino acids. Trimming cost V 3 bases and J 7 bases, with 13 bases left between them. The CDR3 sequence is CASSFQGSGEQYF. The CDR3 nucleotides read TGTGCCAGCAGCTTCCAGGGCTCGGGGGAGCAGTACTTC.

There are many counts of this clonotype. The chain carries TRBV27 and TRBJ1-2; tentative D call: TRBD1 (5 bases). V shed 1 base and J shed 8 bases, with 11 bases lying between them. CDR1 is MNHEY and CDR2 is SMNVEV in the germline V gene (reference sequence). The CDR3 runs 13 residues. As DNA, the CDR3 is TGTGCCAGCAGTTTATACGGGGGAGTGGGCTACACCTTC. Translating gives CASSLYGGVGYTF.

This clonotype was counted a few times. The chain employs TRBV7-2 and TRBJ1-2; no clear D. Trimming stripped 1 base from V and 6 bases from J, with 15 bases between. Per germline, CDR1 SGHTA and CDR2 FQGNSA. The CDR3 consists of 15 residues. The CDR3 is CASSLGFPAVHGYTF. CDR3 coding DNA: TGTGCCAGCAGCTTAGGGTTTCCGGCGGTCCATGGCTACACCTTC.